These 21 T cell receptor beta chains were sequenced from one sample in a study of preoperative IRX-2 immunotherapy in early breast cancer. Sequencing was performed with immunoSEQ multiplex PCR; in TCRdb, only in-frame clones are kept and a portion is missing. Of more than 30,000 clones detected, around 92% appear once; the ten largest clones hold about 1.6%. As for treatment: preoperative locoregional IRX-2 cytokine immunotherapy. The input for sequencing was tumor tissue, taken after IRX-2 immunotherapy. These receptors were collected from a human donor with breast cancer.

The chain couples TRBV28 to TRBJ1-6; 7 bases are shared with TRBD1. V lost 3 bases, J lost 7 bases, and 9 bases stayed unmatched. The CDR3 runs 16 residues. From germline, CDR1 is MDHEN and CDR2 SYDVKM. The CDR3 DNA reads TGTGCCAGCAGTTTGGGGGCAGGGGGTGTAAATTCACCCCTCCACTTT. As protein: CASSLGAGGVNSPLHF.

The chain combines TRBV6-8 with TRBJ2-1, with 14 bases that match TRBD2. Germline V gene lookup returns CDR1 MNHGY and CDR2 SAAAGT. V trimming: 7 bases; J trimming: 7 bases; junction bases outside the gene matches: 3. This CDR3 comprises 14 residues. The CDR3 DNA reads TGTGCCAGCAACGGACTAGCGGGGGGTAATGAGCAGTTCTTC. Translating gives CASNGLAGGNEQFF.

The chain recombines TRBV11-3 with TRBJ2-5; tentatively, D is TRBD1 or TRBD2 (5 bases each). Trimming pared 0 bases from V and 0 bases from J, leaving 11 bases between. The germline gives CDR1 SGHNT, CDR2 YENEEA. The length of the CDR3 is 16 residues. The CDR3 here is CASSLDWGLYQETQYF. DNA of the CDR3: TGTGCCAGCAGCTTAGACTGGGGGTTATACCAAGAGACCCAGTACTTC.

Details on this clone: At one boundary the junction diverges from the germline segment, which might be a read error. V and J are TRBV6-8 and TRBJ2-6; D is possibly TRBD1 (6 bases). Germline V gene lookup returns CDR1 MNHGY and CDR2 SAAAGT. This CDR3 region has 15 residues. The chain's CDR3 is CASTGYFMGANVLIF. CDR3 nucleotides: TGTGCCAGCACAGGTTATTTTATGGGGGCCAACGTCCTGATTTTC.

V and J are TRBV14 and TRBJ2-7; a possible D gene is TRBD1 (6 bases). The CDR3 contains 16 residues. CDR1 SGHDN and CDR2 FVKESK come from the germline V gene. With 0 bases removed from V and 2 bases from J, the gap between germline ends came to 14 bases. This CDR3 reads CASSQEFTSGAYEQYF. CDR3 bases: TGTGCCAGCAGCCAAGAGTTTACCTCAGGGGCCTACGAGCAGTACTTC. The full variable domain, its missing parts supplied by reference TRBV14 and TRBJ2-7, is EAGVTQFPSHSVIEKGQTVTLRCDPISGHDNLYWYRRVMGKEIKFLLHFVKESKQDESGMPNNRFLAERTGGTYSTLKVQPAELEDSGVYFCASSQEFTSGAYEQYFGPGTRLTVT.

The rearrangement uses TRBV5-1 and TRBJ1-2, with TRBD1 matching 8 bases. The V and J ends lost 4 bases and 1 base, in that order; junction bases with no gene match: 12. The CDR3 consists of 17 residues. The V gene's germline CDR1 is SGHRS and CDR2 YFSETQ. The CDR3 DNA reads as TGCGCCAGCAGCCCCGGACAGGGAGGAAGTCTTAACTATGGCTACACCTTC. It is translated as CASSPGQGGSLNYGYTF.

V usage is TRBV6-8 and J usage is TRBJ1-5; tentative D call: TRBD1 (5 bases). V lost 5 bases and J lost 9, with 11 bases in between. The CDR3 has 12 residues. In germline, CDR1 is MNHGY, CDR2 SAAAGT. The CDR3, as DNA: TGTGCCAGCAGTGAGCCAGGGCGGCCCCAGCATTTT. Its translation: CASSEPGRPQHF.

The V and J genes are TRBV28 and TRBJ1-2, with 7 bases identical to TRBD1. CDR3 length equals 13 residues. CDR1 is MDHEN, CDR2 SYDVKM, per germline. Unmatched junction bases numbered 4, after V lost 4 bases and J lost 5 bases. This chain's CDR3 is CASSSDRLYGYTF. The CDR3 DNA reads TGTGCCAGCAGTTCGGACAGGTTATATGGCTACACCTTC.

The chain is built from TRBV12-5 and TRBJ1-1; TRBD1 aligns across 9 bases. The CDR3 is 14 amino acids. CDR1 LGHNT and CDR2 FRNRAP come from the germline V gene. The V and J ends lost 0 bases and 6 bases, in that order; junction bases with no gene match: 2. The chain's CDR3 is CASGLVQGAAEAFF. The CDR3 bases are TGTGCTAGTGGTTTGGTACAGGGGGCGGCTGAAGCTTTCTTT.

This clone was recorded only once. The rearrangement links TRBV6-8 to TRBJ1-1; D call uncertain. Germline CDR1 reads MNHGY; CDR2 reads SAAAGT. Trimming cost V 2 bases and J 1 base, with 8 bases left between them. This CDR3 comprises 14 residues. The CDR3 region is CASSYPPGNTEAFF. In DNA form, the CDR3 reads TGTGCCAGCAGTTACCCCCCAGGGAACACTGAAGCTTTCTTT.

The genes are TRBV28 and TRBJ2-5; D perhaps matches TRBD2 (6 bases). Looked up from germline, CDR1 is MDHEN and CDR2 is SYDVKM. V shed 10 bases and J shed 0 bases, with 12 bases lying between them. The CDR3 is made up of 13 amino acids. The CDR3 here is CAIGRTNQETQYF. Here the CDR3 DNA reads TGTGCCATTGGGAGGACAAACCAAGAGACCCAGTACTTC. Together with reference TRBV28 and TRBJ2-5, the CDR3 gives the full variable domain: DVKVTQSSRYLVKRTGEKVFLECVQDMDHENMFWYRQDPGLGLRLIYFSYDVKMKEKGDIPEGYSVSREKKERFSLILESASTNQTSMYLCAIGRTNQETQYFGPGTRLLVL.

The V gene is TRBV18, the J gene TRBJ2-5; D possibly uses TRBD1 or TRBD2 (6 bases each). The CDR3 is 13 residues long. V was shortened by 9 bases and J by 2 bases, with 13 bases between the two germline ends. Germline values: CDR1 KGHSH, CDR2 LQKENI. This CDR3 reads CASSTGRQETQYF. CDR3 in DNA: TGTGCCAGTTCAACAGGGAGGCAAGAGACCCAGTACTTC.

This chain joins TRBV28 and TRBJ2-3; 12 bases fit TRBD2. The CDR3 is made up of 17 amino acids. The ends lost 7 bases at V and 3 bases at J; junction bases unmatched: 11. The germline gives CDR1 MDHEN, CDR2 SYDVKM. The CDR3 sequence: CASKKRLAGVGTDTQYF. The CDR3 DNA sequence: TGTGCCAGCAAGAAACGACTAGCGGGAGTAGGTACAGATACGCAGTATTTT. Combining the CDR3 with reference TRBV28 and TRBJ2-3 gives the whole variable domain DVKVTQSSRYLVKRTGEKVFLECVQDMDHENMFWYRQDPGLGLRLIYFSYDVKMKEKGDIPEGYSVSREKKERFSLILESASTNQTSMYLCASKKRLAGVGTDTQYFGPGTRLTVL.

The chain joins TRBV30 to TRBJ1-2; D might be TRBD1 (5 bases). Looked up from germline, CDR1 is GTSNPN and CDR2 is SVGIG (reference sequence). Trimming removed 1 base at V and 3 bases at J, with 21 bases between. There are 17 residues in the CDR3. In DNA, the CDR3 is TGTGCCTGGAGTGGGGGTTCGGGGCAGCTCCTTTACTATGGCTACACCTTC. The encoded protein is CAWSGGSGQLLYYGYTF.

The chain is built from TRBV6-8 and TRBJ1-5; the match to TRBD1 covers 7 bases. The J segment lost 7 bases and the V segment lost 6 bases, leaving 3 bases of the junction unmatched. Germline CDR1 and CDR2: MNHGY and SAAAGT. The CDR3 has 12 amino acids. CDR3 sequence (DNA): TGTGCCAGCAGGACACAGGGGCAGCCCCAGCATTTT. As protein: CASRTQGQPQHF.

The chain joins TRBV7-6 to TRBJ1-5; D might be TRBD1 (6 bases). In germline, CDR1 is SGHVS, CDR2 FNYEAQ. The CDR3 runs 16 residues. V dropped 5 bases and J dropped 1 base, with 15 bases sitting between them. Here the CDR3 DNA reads TGTGCCAGCAGCCCCGGAGGGGGTTTAAGCAATCAGCCCCAGCATTTT. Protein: CASSPGGGLSNQPQHF.

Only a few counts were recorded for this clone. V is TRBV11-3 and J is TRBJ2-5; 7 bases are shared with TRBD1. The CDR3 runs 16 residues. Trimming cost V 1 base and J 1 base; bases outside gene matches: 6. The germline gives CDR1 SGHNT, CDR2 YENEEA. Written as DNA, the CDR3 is TGTGCCAGCAGCTTAGTACCGGGACAGCCCCAAGAGACCCAGTACTTC. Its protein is CASSLVPGQPQETQYF.

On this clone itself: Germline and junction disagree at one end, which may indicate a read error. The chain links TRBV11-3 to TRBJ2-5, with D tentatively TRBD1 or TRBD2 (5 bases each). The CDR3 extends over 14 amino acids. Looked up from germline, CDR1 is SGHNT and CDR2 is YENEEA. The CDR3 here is CASSLEGVQGTQYF. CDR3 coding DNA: TGTGCCAGCAGCTTAGAGGGGGTCCAAGGGACCCAGTACTTC.

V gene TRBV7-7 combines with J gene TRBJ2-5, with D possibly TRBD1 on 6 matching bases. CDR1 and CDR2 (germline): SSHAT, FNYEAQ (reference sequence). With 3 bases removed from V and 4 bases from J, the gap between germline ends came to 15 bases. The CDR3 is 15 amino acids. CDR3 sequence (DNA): TGTGCCAGCAGCTTCGAGAGTGGCAGGGGAGAGACCCAGTACTTC. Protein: CASSFESGRGETQYF. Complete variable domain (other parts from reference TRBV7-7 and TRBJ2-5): GAGVSQSPRYKVTKRGQDVTLRCDPISSHATLYWYQQALGQGPEFLTYFNYEAQPDKSGLPSDRFSAERPEGSISTLTIQRTEQRDSAMYRCASSFESGRGETQYFGPGTRLLVL.

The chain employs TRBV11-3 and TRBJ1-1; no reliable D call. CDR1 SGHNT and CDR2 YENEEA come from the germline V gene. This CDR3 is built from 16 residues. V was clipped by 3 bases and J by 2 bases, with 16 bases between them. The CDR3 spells CASSFRRRVENTEAFF. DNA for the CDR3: TGTGCCAGCAGCTTTCGGAGGAGGGTTGAAAACACTGAAGCTTTCTTT.

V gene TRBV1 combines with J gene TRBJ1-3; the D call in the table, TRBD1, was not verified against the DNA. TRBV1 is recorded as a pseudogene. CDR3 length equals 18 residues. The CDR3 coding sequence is TGCGCCAGCAGCCAAGATCGCAGGGGGCGAAGCTCTGGAAACACCATATATTTT. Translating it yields CASSQDRRGRSSGNTIYF.